This T cell receptor beta chain was profiled in a study of CD8+ T cells in alopecia areata. Sorting relied on CD4, CD8alpha, NKG2D, NKG2ACE and other markers applied to pooled cutaneous lymph node cells. RNA was extracted and reverse transcribed into cDNA as the sequencing template. Sequenced by immunoSEQ multiplex PCR; TCRdb stores in-frame clones only, minus some. The specimen has around 290,000 clones, none found just once. In this sample, this clone turned up a few times. What it recognizes is unknown. Gene and germline names: mouse. The read terminates 4 residues ahead of where the CDR3 ends, so the germline J gene completes it. Study findings and constraints: Clonality exceeded that of normal scalp in lesional scalp, most notably in alopecia totalis/universalis.

V was clipped by 0 bases and J by 2 bases, with 12 bases between them. CDR3 length equals 15 residues. The germline gives CDR1 NSHNY, CDR2 SYGAGN. Sequencing used CD4+ T cells sorted from a lymph node. The V call is TRBV13-1, the J call TRBJ2-7, with D perhaps TRBD1 (6 bases). The origin of this receptor is a C3H/HeJ mouse with alopecia areata. The MHC haplotype of this mouse line is H2-k. This chain's CDR3 is CASSDAWDKTYEQYF. CDR3 bases read: TGTGCCAGCAGTGATGCATGGGACAAAACCTAT.